The next 5 T cell receptor beta chains were all read from a single sample in a study of blood T cell repertoires in COVID-19. Measured with immunoSEQ multiplex PCR; TCRdb has only the in-frame clones, and not every one. The sample records roughly 220,000 clones, around 90% being singletons. Sequenced input: PBMCs or T cells enriched from blood (not recorded which). Receptor source: a woman aged 25-40 years who had recovered from COVID-19.

CDR3 nucleotide sequence: TGCGCCAGCAGCTCCGGGACAGGGTTGTACGAGCAGTACTTC. This codes for CASSSGTGLYEQYF. The gene calls are TRBV5-1 and TRBJ2-7; 9 positions agree with TRBD1. The V and J ends lost 3 bases and 4 bases, in that order; junction bases with no gene match: 5. The CDR3 contains 14 residues. Germline V gene lookup returns CDR1 SGHRS and CDR2 YFSETQ.

The gene calls are TRBV6-5 and TRBJ1-3; 8 positions agree with TRBD1. Looked up from germline, CDR1 is MNHEY and CDR2 is SVGAGI. The V and J ends lost 5 bases and 0 bases, in that order; junction bases with no gene match: 3. The CDR3 totals 15 residues. The CDR3 spells CASSRTGTSGNTIYF. The CDR3, as DNA: TGTGCCAGCAGTCGGACAGGGACCTCTGGAAACACCATATATTTT.

The chain is built from TRBV5-8 and TRBJ2-3; a possible D gene is TRBD1 (6 bases). The germline gives CDR1 SGHTS, CDR2 YDEGEE. The CDR3 has 14 residues. V shed 1 base and J shed 2 bases, with 8 bases lying between them. The CDR3 reads CASSLQGNTDTQYF. For the CDR3, the DNA is TGTGCCAGCAGCTTGCAGGGGAACACAGATACGCAGTATTTT. The whole variable domain, filled in from reference TRBV5-8 and TRBJ2-3, reads EAGVTQSPTHLIKTRGQQATLRCSPISGHTSVYWYQQALGLGLQFLLWYDEGEERNRGNFPPRFSGRQFPNYSSELNVNALELEDSALYLCASSLQGNTDTQYFGPGTRLTVL.

This sequence joins TRBV6-5 and TRBJ2-7; TRBD1 matches at 9 bases. Germline V gene lookup returns CDR1 MNHEY and CDR2 SVGAGI. The junction had 7 bases not matched to a gene; V was cut back by 2 bases and J by 5 bases. The CDR3 is 15 amino acids. CDR3 residues: CASSYPGTGSHEQYF. CDR3 coding DNA: TGTGCCAGCAGTTACCCCGGGACAGGGTCCCACGAGCAGTACTTC.

V gene TRBV12-3 or TRBV12-4 combines with J gene TRBJ2-5; D gene ambiguous. V lost 6 bases and J 2 bases, leaving 4 bases between the germline ends. The CDR3 length is 11 residues. The CDR3 DNA reads as TGTGCCAGCAGACGGCAAGAGACCCAGTACTTC. Translated, it gives CASRRQETQYF.